This is a list of T cell receptor beta chains from one sample in a study of blood T cell repertoires in COVID-19. Clones were read by immunoSEQ multiplex PCR, and TCRdb kept only the in-frame ones, dropping some. The sample shows over 60,000 clones, roughly 90% of them seen only once. The sample consisted of peripheral blood. The receptors originated from a woman older than 75 with active or convalescent COVID-19. Both conserved end residues are part of each CDR3. The D gene is left open where the match is weak. Clone size is not always given. Where it is, it says once, few, many or a class for expanded clones.

d_call	v_call	clone_size	j_call	cdr3_nt	cdr3_aa
NA	TRBV19	NA	TRBJ1-6	TGTGCCAGTAACGACAGCGAGAATTCACCCCTCCACTTT	CASNDSENSPLHF
NA	TRBV3-1/TRBV3-2	NA	TRBJ2-5	TGTGCCAGCAGCCAAGACGTAGGACTACTACAAGAGACCCAGTACTTC	CASSQDVGLLQETQYF
NA	TRBV10-3	NA	TRBJ1-5	TGTGCCATCAGTGAGGCGGGGGATAGCAATCAGCCCCAGCATTTT	CAISEAGDSNQPQHF
NA	TRBV4-1	NA	TRBJ2-4	TGCGCCAGCAGCCAAGGAACAGTAGCCAAAAACATTCAGTACTTC	CASSQGTVAKNIQYF
NA	TRBV7-2	NA	TRBJ2-5	TGTGCCAGCAGCCCCCGGACCCGGGGAGGTCAGACCCAGTACTTC	CASSPRTRGGQTQYF
NA	TRBV18	NA	TRBJ1-1	TGTGCCAGCTCACCACTAGATTCCAGGGCCGACACTGAAGCTTTCTTT	CASSPLDSRADTEAFF
NA	TRBV4-3	NA	TRBJ2-7	TGCGCCAGCAGCCAAGAAGGGGGCGAGCAGTACTTC	CASSQEGGEQYF
NA	TRBV6-2/TRBV6-3	NA	TRBJ1-5	TGTGCCAGCAGTCCCCTTGGGACATTTAGCAATCAGCCCCAGCATTTT	CASSPLGTFSNQPQHF
NA	TRBV19	NA	TRBJ1-5	TGTGCCAGTAGTATAAGCAGGAGCAATCAGCCCCAGCATTTT	CASSISRSNQPQHF
NA	TRBV19	NA	TRBJ1-5	TGTGCCAGTAGTATGAGGGACAATAATCAGCCCCAGCATTTT	CASSMRDNNQPQHF
TRBD1	TRBV7-2	NA	TRBJ1-2	TGTGCCAGCAGCTCGGGACAGGGTAGGCATCTCGGCTACACCTTC	CASSSGQGRHLGYTF
NA	TRBV4-3	NA	TRBJ1-6	TGCGCCAGCAGCCAACTCGGCGGACCGGGGAATTCACCCCTCCACTTT	CASSQLGGPGNSPLHF
NA	TRBV3-1/TRBV3-2	NA	TRBJ1-5	TGTGCCAGCAGCTCCCGGCTGGGAGTGACAAATCAGCCCCAGCATTTT	CASSSRLGVTNQPQHF
TRBD2	TRBV7-2	NA	TRBJ2-1	TGTGCCAGCAGCGCCCCCCCAGCGGGGGGGCTTGATGAGCAGTTCTTC	CASSAPPAGGLDEQFF
NA	TRBV3-1/TRBV3-2	NA	TRBJ1-2	TGTGCCAGCAGCCAAGAGCGGGGGCGAGGCTACACCTTC	CASSQERGRGYTF
NA	TRBV9	NA	TRBJ2-7	TGTGCCAGCAGCGTAGGGCCCGAACCCCATGGCGAGCAGTACTTC	CASSVGPEPHGEQYF
TRBD2	TRBV4-2	NA	TRBJ2-7	TGTGCCAGCAGCCAACAACCAGCGGGGGTCTACGAGCAGTACTTC	CASSQQPAGVYEQYF
NA	TRBV30	NA	TRBJ2-5	TGTGCCTGGACGTTGACAGTTCAAGAGACCCAGTACTTC	CAWTLTVQETQYF
NA	TRBV7-8	NA	TRBJ1-5	TGTGCCAGCAGCTTAGGGAGGGAGCAGCCCCAGCATTTT	CASSLGREQPQHF
TRBD1	TRBV6-5	NA	TRBJ2-7	TGTGCCAGCAGAGCCGGGACAGGGGTCTACGAGCAGTACTTC	CASRAGTGVYEQYF
TRBD1	TRBV6-6	once	TRBJ2-7	TGTGCCAGCAGTTACAGCCGGTCAGGGGGCTACGAGCAGTACTTC	CASSYSRSGGYEQYF
NA	TRBV6-2/TRBV6-3	NA	TRBJ2-2	TGTGCCAGCAGTTACGCGACGGGGACGAACACCGGGGAGCTGTTTTTT	CASSYATGTNTGELFF
TRBD1	TRBV25-1	NA	TRBJ1-3	TGTGCCAGCACCACAGGGGGCGGAAACACCATATATTTT	CASTTGGGNTIYF
TRBD1	TRBV27	NA	TRBJ1-5	TGTGCCAGCAGTCGAACCCCGGGACAGGGAGGCCAGCCCCAGCATTTT	CASSRTPGQGGQPQHF
NA	TRBV25-1	NA	TRBJ2-3	TGTGCCAGCAGTGATGCCGTAGGGGGAAATACGCAGTATTTT	CASSDAVGGNTQYF
NA	TRBV7-7	NA	TRBJ2-2	TGTGCCAGCAGCCTTCACTACCAGGGTCCCGGGGAGCTGTTTTTT	CASSLHYQGPGELFF
TRBD2	TRBV6-2/TRBV6-3	NA	TRBJ2-1	TGTGCCAGCAGTTCCCCGGTAGCGGGGGGGCCGGATGAGCAGTTCTTC	CASSSPVAGGPDEQFF
NA	TRBV7-2	NA	TRBJ1-2	TGTGCCAGCAGCGCCCTCAGAGGCTACACCTTC	CASSALRGYTF
TRBD1	TRBV29-1	NA	TRBJ1-1	TGCAGCGGGACAGGGTTTACCCCTGAAGCTTTCTTT	CSGTGFTPEAFF
NA	TRBV21-1	NA	TRBJ1-5	TGTGCCAGCAGCAAAGAGATGGAGGCCCGGGACAGGGGGATCAGAGGCAATCAGCCCCAGCATTTT	CASSKEMEARDRGIRGNQPQHF
TRBD1	TRBV6-4	few	TRBJ2-2	TGTGCCAGCTCCGGGACAGACACCGGGGAGCTGTTTTTT	CASSGTDTGELFF
NA	TRBV7-2	once	TRBJ2-1	TGTGCCAGCAACAACAGGGGAGGTTCCTACAATGAGCAGTTCTTC	CASNNRGGSYNEQFF
NA	TRBV28	NA	TRBJ2-7	TGTGCCAGCAGGGACCAGGGGACGGCCTACGAGCAGTACTTC	CASRDQGTAYEQYF
TRBD1	TRBV18	NA	TRBJ1-6	TGTGCCAGCTCACCGGGACAGCCTTATAATTCACCCCTCCACTTT	CASSPGQPYNSPLHF
NA	TRBV28	NA	TRBJ2-3	TGTGCCAGCAGTCAACCGAACCGGGACTTCGGTACGCAGTATTTT	CASSQPNRDFGTQYF
NA	TRBV30	once	TRBJ2-2	TGTGCCTGGAGTCGCAGACGGGGTCTCACCGGGGAGCTGTTTTTT	CAWSRRRGLTGELFF
TRBD1	TRBV30	NA	TRBJ1-5	TGTGCCTGGATGTCTACAGGGGGCAATCAGCCCCAGCATTTT	CAWMSTGGNQPQHF
TRBD1	TRBV18	NA	TRBJ1-1	TGTGCCAGCTCACCGAGACAGGGGGTCTCGAAAATGAACACTGAAGCTTTCTTT	CASSPRQGVSKMNTEAFF
TRBD1	TRBV6-2/TRBV6-3	few	TRBJ1-2	TGTGCCAGCAGTTACGGGACAGGGGATTCCGACTATGGCTACACCTTC	CASSYGTGDSDYGYTF
TRBD1	TRBV7-9	NA	TRBJ2-7	TGTGCCAGCAGCTTATCTACAGGGGGCCGGCAGTACTTC	CASSLSTGGRQYF
NA	TRBV27	NA	TRBJ1-6	TGTGCCAGCAGGACAGGCCTAAACTCCTATAATTCACCCCTCCACTTT	CASRTGLNSYNSPLHF
TRBD1	TRBV24-1	NA	TRBJ1-2	TGTGCCACCAGTGATTTAGGGGGACAGGGGTTGGGCGGCTACACCTTC	CATSDLGGQGLGGYTF
NA	TRBV7-2	NA	TRBJ2-3	TGTGCCAGCAGCTGGACTACGATTAGCACAGATACGCAGTATTTT	CASSWTTISTDTQYF
NA	TRBV10-1	NA	TRBJ1-5	TGCGCCAGCTTACCCGGAGGGAAAAATCAGCCCCAGCATTTT	CASLPGGKNQPQHF
TRBD2	TRBV29-1	NA	TRBJ2-7	TGCAGCGCAATGGGGGGGGGAAGCTCCTACGAGCAGTACTTC	CSAMGGGSSYEQYF
NA	TRBV24-1	NA	TRBJ2-1	TGTGCCACAGGGACTCACAATGAGCAGTTCTTC	CATGTHNEQFF
TRBD1	TRBV5-1	NA	TRBJ2-1	TGCGCCAGCAGCCTTGGGACAGGGGGCCGCGATGAGCAGTTCTTC	CASSLGTGGRDEQFF
NA	TRBV27	NA	TRBJ2-7	TGTGCCAGCAGCCCAGGTTCGACCTACGAGCAGTACTTC	CASSPGSTYEQYF
TRBD1	TRBV11-2	NA	TRBJ2-1	TGTGCCAGCAGCATAAGGAGGACAGGGGTTTACAATGAGCAGTTCTTC	CASSIRRTGVYNEQFF
NA	TRBV6-5	NA	TRBJ2-1	TGTGCCAGCAGTATGACAGGCGTAGGCAATGAGCAGTTCTTC	CASSMTGVGNEQFF
NA	TRBV7-2	NA	TRBJ2-7	TGTGCCAGCAGCTTAGCGGGGGGTACTTACTACGAGCAGTACTTC	CASSLAGGTYYEQYF
NA	TRBV12-3/TRBV12-4	few	TRBJ2-4	TGTGCCAGCAGCCTCCTACAGGGAACTCAGTACTTC	CASSLLQGTQYF
NA	TRBV2	NA	TRBJ1-3	TGTGCCAGCAGTTATTATAGCACAGGGTCTGGAAACACCATATATTTT	CASSYYSTGSGNTIYF
NA	TRBV7-2	NA	TRBJ1-2	TGTGCCAGCAGCTTAGACAGTCGGGGCTACACCTTC	CASSLDSRGYTF
TRBD1	TRBV28	NA	TRBJ2-1	TGTGCCAGCAGTGGCCGACAGGGTTACAATGAGCAGTTCTTC	CASSGRQGYNEQFF
NA	TRBV5-5	once	TRBJ1-2	TGTGCCAGCAGCTTGCGGGGGGGCAGTAACTATGGCTACACCTTC	CASSLRGGSNYGYTF
NA	TRBV10-3	NA	TRBJ1-1	TGTGCCATCAGTTATGACAGTCTTACCATGAACACTGAAGCTTTCTTT	CAISYDSLTMNTEAFF
NA	TRBV3-1/TRBV3-2	NA	TRBJ1-2	TGTGCCAGCAGCCAAGCTCCGGGTTCCGGCTACACCTTC	CASSQAPGSGYTF
NA	TRBV30	NA	TRBJ1-1	TGTGCCTGGAGACCCGCAGGGTTTAGGGGAGCTTTCTTT	CAWRPAGFRGAFF